This entry lists 5 T cell receptor beta chains sequenced from one sample in a study of T cell changes during pregnancy in multiple sclerosis. Using immunoSEQ multiplex PCR, the repertoire was profiled, and TCRdb retains in-frame clones only, with some absent. Among some 83,000 clones listed, roughly nine tenths were seen once. The specimen was PBMCs, collected in the first trimester of pregnancy. These receptors were taken from a female donor in good health, serving as a control in a pregnancy study. Some clones in this sample may be carry-over from other donors' samples.

V gene TRBV2 combines with J gene TRBJ1-6; D is undetermined. The CDR3 sequence is 13 residues long. Germline V gene data show CDR1 as SNHLY and CDR2 as FYNNEI. The V end lost 6 bases, the J end lost 7 bases, and 10 bases lay between the germline ends. CDR3 amino acids: CASRDGRNSPLHF. In DNA, the CDR3 is TGTGCCAGCAGGGACGGGAGAAATTCACCCCTCCACTTT.

This clone was seen just once. The V and J genes are TRBV19 and TRBJ2-3; perhaps TRBD1 as D (5 bases). V lost 6 bases, J lost 6 bases, and 10 bases lay in between. The germline V gene encodes CDR1 LNHDA and CDR2 SQIVND (reference sequence). This CDR3 has 12 residues. The CDR3 nucleotides read TGTGCCAGTAGCGTTGGGGCGGATACGCAGTATTTT. This encodes CASSVGADTQYF.

The chain has TRBV25-1 and TRBJ1-2, with 8 bases matching TRBD1. The CDR3 has 15 residues. Germline V gene sequence: CDR1 MGHDK, CDR2 SYGVNS. V gave up 3 bases and J gave up 4 bases; unmatched junction bases: 7. The CDR3, as DNA: TGTGCCAGCAGTGAGGGACAGGTGGCGGGCTATGGCTACACCTTC. This encodes CASSEGQVAGYGYTF.

The chain recombines TRBV28 with TRBJ2-3; D might be TRBD1 (6 bases). Trimming took 5 bases from V and 4 from J, leaving 19 bases between them. CDR1 and CDR2 from the germline V gene are MDHEN and SYDVKM. The CDR3 length is 16 residues. DNA for the CDR3: TGTGCCAGCAGTCCAACTTACAGGGTTGGGCCAGATACGCAGTATTTT. Protein product: CASSPTYRVGPDTQYF.

The chain employs TRBV4-1 and TRBJ1-6; D gene unclear. Germline loops: CDR1 MGHRA, CDR2 YSYEKL. Trimming took off 3 bases at V and 7 bases at J, with 16 bases between the two ends. This CDR3 is built from 16 residues. In nucleotides, the CDR3 is TGCGCCAGCAGCCAGGCTGGAGGTGTGGGGAATTCACCCCTCCACTTT. Translating it yields CASSQAGGVGNSPLHF.